The next 32 T cell receptor beta chains were all read from a single sample in a study of blood T cell repertoires in COVID-19. Method: immunoSEQ multiplex PCR; TCRdb's copy keeps in-frame clones and lacks some. The table shows more than 250,000 clones, with roughly 88% occurring only once. Input material: PBMCs or T cells enriched from blood (not recorded which). The receptors were sampled from a woman aged 40-49 years with acute COVID-19.

The gene calls are TRBV7-9 and TRBJ2-5; TRBD2 matches at 7 bases. CDR3 length equals 15 residues. Trimming cost V 3 bases and J 4 bases; bases outside gene matches: 8. Germline loops: CDR1 SEHNR, CDR2 FQNEAQ (reference sequence). The CDR3 DNA reads TGTGCCAGCAGCTTTTCCAGCCGGGAGGCAGAGACCCAGTACTTC. Protein: CASSFSSREAETQYF.

The genes are TRBV27 and TRBJ2-3; 10 bases map to TRBD2. Per the germline V gene, CDR1 is MNHEY and CDR2 is SMNVEV (reference sequence). Germline trimming cut 6 bases from V and 3 bases from J; bases unmatched to any gene: 3. The CDR3 consists of 14 residues. CDR3 bases: TGTGCCAGCAGACCAGCGGGAGGGACAGATACGCAGTATTTT. Amino acids: CASRPAGGTDTQYF.

The chain combines TRBV28 with TRBJ1-1; tentatively, D is TRBD1 (5 bases). Trimming shortened V by 6 bases and J by 3 bases, and 11 bases separated the two germline ends. CDR1 is MDHEN and CDR2 is SYDVKM in the germline V gene. CDR3 length: 13 amino acids. The CDR3 region is CASRLGLDTEAFF. The CDR3, as DNA: TGTGCCAGCAGATTGGGGCTGGACACTGAAGCTTTCTTT.

The chain couples TRBV7-9 to TRBJ1-2, with D maybe TRBD1 (6 bases). V was cut by 11 bases and J by 8 bases, with 21 bases left in between. Germline loops: CDR1 SEHNR, CDR2 FQNEAQ (reference sequence). The CDR3 totals 13 residues. The CDR3 DNA sequence: TGTGCCTTAAGGGGGACACCCACCTGGGGCTACACCTTC. Its protein is CALRGTPTWGYTF.

J is TRBJ1-5 and V is TRBV28, with D unresolved. The CDR3 covers 12 residues. The germline V gene encodes CDR1 MDHEN and CDR2 SYDVKM. V was cut by 7 bases and J by 4 bases, with 8 bases left in between. As DNA, the CDR3 is TGTGCCAGCAACACAGCTAATCAGCCCCAGCATTTT. The encoded protein is CASNTANQPQHF.

The chain combines TRBV7-3 with TRBJ2-1; 7 nucleotides line up with TRBD1. The CDR3 is 15 residues long. J was trimmed by 0 bases and V by 4 bases; bases with no gene match: 3. Germline values: CDR1 SGHTA, CDR2 FQGTGA. The CDR3 spells CASSSDRHSYNEQFF. Here the CDR3 DNA reads TGTGCCAGCAGCTCGGACAGGCACTCCTACAATGAGCAGTTCTTC.

V usage is TRBV30 and J usage is TRBJ1-2, with D possibly being TRBD1 (6 bases). This CDR3 has 13 residues. Germline V lookup: CDR1 GTSNPN, CDR2 SVGIG (reference sequence). V shed 5 bases and J shed 4 bases, with 14 bases lying between them. The CDR3 DNA follows: TGTGCCTGGGGGCGGGGGCCAGGCTATGGCTACACCTTC. Protein: CAWGRGPGYGYTF.

The V call is TRBV2, the J call TRBJ2-1; 7 nucleotides line up with TRBD2. The CDR3 spans 17 residues. Germline assignment: CDR1 SNHLY and CDR2 FYNNEI. With V trimmed by 3 bases and J by 3 bases, 11 bases remained unmatched. The CDR3 protein is CASSERASGYLYNEQFF. The CDR3 DNA is TGTGCCAGCAGTGAGAGGGCTAGCGGATACCTCTACAATGAGCAGTTCTTC.

This sequence joins TRBV5-1 and TRBJ1-3, with 8 bases identical to TRBD1. CDR3 length: 15 amino acids. V lost 1 base, J lost 2 bases, and 2 bases stayed unmatched. CDR1 is SGHRS and CDR2 is YFSETQ in the germline V gene. The DNA of the CDR3 is TGCGCCAGCAGCTTGTCAGGGGGCCCTGGAAACACCATATATTTT. Its protein is CASSLSGGPGNTIYF.

The gene calls are TRBV7-9 and TRBJ1-5, with a possible D match to TRBD1 (5 bases). Between the trimmed V and J ends, which lost 6 bases and 7 bases, there was a span of 10 bases. The CDR3 extends over 12 amino acids. The V gene's germline CDR1 is SEHNR and CDR2 FQNEAQ (reference sequence). CDR3 amino acids: CASRIDSQPQHF. The CDR3 bases are TGTGCCAGCAGAATTGACAGCCAGCCCCAGCATTTT.

The rearrangement joins TRBV19 to TRBJ1-2; no firm D call. CDR1 is LNHDA and CDR2 is SQIVND in the germline V gene (reference sequence). V lost 3 bases to trimming and J lost 3 bases, with 17 bases between them. There are 16 residues in the CDR3. In DNA form, the CDR3 reads TGTGCCAGTAGTATTAGCCCGCGAAGGACTTACTATGGCTACACCTTC. Its translation is CASSISPRRTYYGYTF.

The V gene is TRBV5-6, the J gene TRBJ2-5, with D possibly being TRBD1 (6 bases). The V and J ends lost 3 bases and 5 bases respectively, with 14 bases between them. This CDR3 has 14 residues. Germline V gene sequence: CDR1 SGHDT, CDR2 YYEEEE. CDR3: CASSSQTGKETQYF. CDR3 in DNA: TGTGCCAGCAGCTCCCAGACAGGAAAGGAGACCCAGTACTTC.

This clone showed up just once. CDR3 loop: CASSPGPGTGYGNTIYF. CDR3 DNA sequence: TGTGCCAGCAGTCCCGGCCCCGGGACAGGTTATGGAAACACCATATATTTT. The chain uses TRBV27 and TRBJ1-3, with 8 bases lining up with TRBD1. Per germline, CDR1 MNHEY and CDR2 SMNVEV (reference sequence). The trim removed 5 bases at V and 3 bases at J, leaving 12 bases unmatched. The CDR3 is 17 residues long.

The chain couples TRBV29-1 to TRBJ2-1, with TRBD2 matching over 7 bases. The CDR3 contains 14 residues. Germline V gene lookup returns CDR1 SQVTM and CDR2 ANQGSEA. Trimming cost V 3 bases and J 1 base; bases outside gene matches: 3. The CDR3 reads CSVEYSGSYNEQFF. CDR3 coding DNA: TGCAGCGTTGAGTATAGCGGGTCCTACAATGAGCAGTTCTTC.

This rearrangement joins TRBV5-8 to TRBJ1-2; 7 bases fit TRBD1. CDR1 and CDR2 from the germline V gene are SGHTS and YDEGEE. Trimming at V came to 3 bases and at J to 4 bases, leaving 6 bases not matched to a gene. The CDR3 runs 14 residues. CDR3 bases: TGTGCCAGCAGCTCCGGGACAGCTCGCTATGGCTACACCTTC. Its protein is CASSSGTARYGYTF.

This clone has just a few counts. The rearrangement links TRBV5-7 to TRBJ2-7; D is unclear. TRBV5-7 carries the ORF label, with uncertain function. V was shortened by 4 bases and J by 3 bases, with 17 bases between the two germline ends. The CDR3 consists of 15 residues. CDR3 bases: TGTGCCAGCAGCAAGAGCCTACAGATACACTACGAGCAGTACGTC. It yields the protein CASSKSLQIHYEQYV.

The chain combines TRBV28 with TRBJ1-1; 8 bases align to TRBD1. Germline V CDR1 and CDR2: MDHEN, SYDVKM. Trimming removed 4 bases from V and 4 bases from J; junction bases left unmatched: 5. This CDR3 has 14 amino acids. The CDR3 region is CASSSGQGGTEAFF. Here the CDR3 DNA reads TGTGCCAGCAGTTCCGGACAGGGTGGCACTGAAGCTTTCTTT. Combining the CDR3 with reference TRBV28 and TRBJ1-1 gives the whole variable domain DVKVTQSSRYLVKRTGEKVFLECVQDMDHENMFWYRQDPGLGLRLIYFSYDVKMKEKGDIPEGYSVSREKKERFSLILESASTNQTSMYLCASSSGQGGTEAFFGQGTRLTVV.

The chain employs TRBV28 and TRBJ1-1; D is possibly TRBD1 (5 bases). Trimming stripped 7 bases from V and 5 bases from J, with 17 bases between. CDR3 length: 14 amino acids. Germline-derived CDR1 and CDR2 are MDHEN and SYDVKM. Here the CDR3 reads CASIILGGITEAFF. The CDR3 region has the DNA TGTGCCAGCATTATACTGGGGGGAATAACTGAAGCTTTCTTT.

The chain has TRBV27 and TRBJ2-7, with D unresolved. This CDR3 region has 13 residues. With 2 bases removed from V and 3 bases from J, the gap between germline ends came to 8 bases. Per the germline V gene, CDR1 is MNHEY and CDR2 is SMNVEV (reference sequence). The CDR3 nucleotides are TGTGCCAGCAGTTTAGGGCAGATCTACGAGCAGTACTTC. Translated: CASSLGQIYEQYF.

This chain joins TRBV24-1 and TRBJ2-7; the match to TRBD1 covers 8 bases. The J segment lost 4 bases and the V segment lost 3 bases, leaving 10 bases of the junction unmatched. The germline V gene has CDR1 KGHDR and CDR2 SFDVKD. This CDR3 region has 16 residues. The CDR3 sequence is CATSDDGTGDYYEQYV. CDR3 nucleotide sequence: TGTGCCACCAGTGATGACGGGACAGGAGACTATTACGAGCAGTACGTC.

The chain employs TRBV30 and TRBJ1-5; possible D gene TRBD1, 5 bases. V dropped 4 bases and J dropped 5 bases, with 12 bases sitting between them. This CDR3 spans 13 amino acids. Germline CDR1 is GTSNPN and CDR2 is SVGIG (reference sequence). CDR3 in DNA: TGTGCCTGGACCCCGGGGGGGGATCAGCCCCAGCATTTT. Residues: CAWTPGGDQPQHF.

The chain uses TRBV12-5 and TRBJ1-2; 9 bases map to TRBD1. The V and J ends lost 2 bases and 6 bases, in that order; junction bases with no gene match: 16. The length of the CDR3 is 18 residues. CDR1 and CDR2 from the germline V gene are LGHNT and FRNRAP. The CDR3, as DNA: TGTGCTAGTGGTTTGATCCCCGGGTGGGACAGGGATGTACATGGCTACACCTTC. This gives the protein CASGLIPGWDRDVHGYTF. The variable domain in full, completed from reference TRBV12-5 and TRBJ1-2, reads DARVTQTPRHKVTEMGQEVTMRCQPILGHNTVFWYRQTMMQGLELLAYFRNRAPLDDSGMPKDRFSAEMPDATLATLKIQPSEPRDSAVYFCASGLIPGWDRDVHGYTFGSGTRLTVV.

The chain joins TRBV7-9 to TRBJ1-4; the D is unclear. The CDR3 runs to 13 residues. V was cut by 3 bases and J by 7 bases, with 9 bases left in between. Per the germline V gene, CDR1 is SEHNR and CDR2 is FQNEAQ (reference sequence). Written as DNA, the CDR3 is TGTGCCAGCAGCTTCGGGGAAGTTGAAAAACTGTTTTTT. Protein sequence: CASSFGEVEKLFF.

The V and J genes are TRBV9 and TRBJ2-6, with D possibly TRBD1 on 6 matching bases. The V gene lost 0 bases and the J gene lost 4 bases, with 11 bases spanning the gap. Germline-derived CDR1 and CDR2 are SGDLS and YYNGEE. CDR3 length equals 16 residues. The CDR3 region has the DNA TGTGCCAGCAGCGTAGTTTGGGGGCTCGGGGCCAACGTCCTGACTTTC. Its protein is CASSVVWGLGANVLTF.

The chain joins TRBV10-3 to TRBJ1-2, with D tentatively TRBD1 (5 bases). V was pared by 2 bases and J by 8 bases, with 9 bases between. The CDR3 loop spans 12 amino acids. Germline CDR1 reads ENHRY; CDR2 reads SYGVKD. CDR3 residues: CAISEGAQGYTF. CDR3 in DNA: TGTGCCATCAGTGAGGGGGCGCAGGGCTACACCTTC.

The chain has TRBV6-2 or TRBV6-3 and TRBJ2-5; no firm D call. Germline V gene sequence: CDR1 MNHEY, CDR2 SVGEGT. CDR3 length equals 14 residues. Trimming shortened V by 7 bases and J by 2 bases, and 14 bases separated the two germline ends. CDR3 coding DNA: TGTGCCAGCACCCCCCGACTGGCACAAGAGACCCAGTACTTC. It encodes CASTPRLAQETQYF.

The chain is built from TRBV28 and TRBJ2-1, with D maybe TRBD1 (5 bases). The CDR3 covers 15 residues. Trimming took 6 bases from V and 3 from J, leaving 15 bases between them. Germline V gene data show CDR1 as MDHEN and CDR2 as SYDVKM. The CDR3 DNA follows: TGTGCCAGCAGCAAAGAGACGGACAACTACAATGAGCAGTTCTTC. Amino acid sequence: CASSKETDNYNEQFF.

The chain carries TRBV9 and TRBJ2-3, with 7 nucleotides matching TRBD2. The CDR3 spans 14 residues. Trimming took 8 bases from V and 1 from J; bases not matched to a gene: 7. The germline V gene encodes CDR1 SGDLS and CDR2 YYNGEE. The CDR3 protein is CASGASGRTDTQYF. DNA for the CDR3: TGTGCCAGTGGGGCTAGCGGTCGCACAGATACGCAGTATTTT.

This chain joins TRBV10-3 and TRBJ2-1; 8 nucleotides match TRBD1. Per the germline V gene, CDR1 is ENHRY and CDR2 is SYGVKD. This CDR3 is built from 16 residues. V lost 0 bases, J lost 1 base, and 2 bases stayed unmatched. CDR3: CAISESTGGSYNEQFF. CDR3 nucleotide sequence: TGTGCCATCAGTGAGTCCACAGGGGGATCCTACAATGAGCAGTTCTTC.

The chain links TRBV24-1 to TRBJ2-2, with 9 bases identical to TRBD1. In germline, CDR1 is KGHDR, CDR2 SFDVKD. The CDR3 spans 16 residues. Germline trimming cut 4 bases from V and 4 bases from J; bases unmatched to any gene: 6. Here the CDR3 DNA reads TGTGCCACCAGTGAGCCCGGGACAGGGAGCACCGGGGAGCTGTTTTTT. Residues: CATSEPGTGSTGELFF.

This rearrangement joins TRBV24-1 to TRBJ1-1, with TRBD1 identical over 10 bases. The trim removed 7 bases at V and 2 bases at J, leaving 6 bases unmatched. CDR1 is KGHDR, CDR2 SFDVKD, per germline. The CDR3 is 15 residues long. The CDR3 DNA reads TGTGCCACCAGGGGGACAGGGGTGGGAAACACTGAAGCTTTCTTT. It encodes CATRGTGVGNTEAFF.

The rearrangement joins TRBV30 to TRBJ1-4; D may be TRBD1 (5 bases). This CDR3 is 13 amino acids long. Germline loops: CDR1 GTSNPN, CDR2 SVGIG (reference sequence). The V end lost 3 bases, the J end lost 8 bases, and 13 bases lay between the germline ends. This CDR3 reads CAWRRGPAEKLFF. The CDR3, as DNA: TGTGCCTGGAGAAGGGGCCCTGCGGAAAAACTGTTTTTT.